This T cell receptor beta chain was profiled in a study of beta chain features in type 1 diabetes. Study-wide context: There was similarity between patients and healthy donors in age, gender and cell yields.

Each of the CD4+ naive, central memory, regulatory and stem cell-like memory populations was sorted via CD45RO/CCR7/CD25/CD127/CD95/CD27. What was sequenced were expressed TCRB transcripts, since all of the isolated RNA had been reverse transcribed. Assay used: immunoSEQ multiplex PCR; TCRdb lists only in-frame clones, some missing. The sample lists more than 130,000 clones, 6.9% occurring once. V was trimmed by 0 bases and J by 10 bases, leaving 13 bases between them. The V gene's germline CDR1 is SGHTA and CDR2 FQGNSA. The length of the CDR3 is 14 residues. Sequencing used central memory CD4+ T cells from blood. The chain carries TRBV7-2 and TRBJ2-1; tentative D call: TRBD2 (6 bases). The TCR originated in a woman aged 25 to 39 in good health. CDR3 nucleotides: TGTGCCAGCAGCTTAGCCCGTGGCGGGAAGGAGCAGTTCTTC. Its protein product is CASSLARGGKEQFF.